Following are 8 T cell receptor beta chains from one sample sequenced in a study of beta chain features in type 1 diabetes listed by TCRdb under 2018. Library preparation was by the immunoSEQ multiplex PCR assay. The entire amount of isolated RNA was reverse transcribed using the High Capacity cDNA Reverse Transcription Kit, so the sequenced TCRB transcripts were expressed ones. TCRdb took this table from immuneACCESS and kept in-frame rearrangements with V and J called. Such tables lack part of the clones; where checked against another copy, unresolved V genes explain under half of the gap, and the rest is unexplained. This sample has about 620,000 clones in its table, and around 15% of those were observed once. The leading ten clones occupy 0.09% to 0.095% of the sample. Sequencing used naive CD4+ T cells from blood. Explained via the paper, the cell subset or site label denotes: true naive CD4+ T cells. These receptors all come from a young man in good health.

This clone was observed a few times. The rearrangement joins TRBV9 to TRBJ1-2; TRBD1 matches at 10 bases. The length of the CDR3 is 15 residues. Germline V gene sequence: CDR1 SGDLS, CDR2 YYNGEE. V was pared by 10 bases and J by 8 bases, with 17 bases of the junction left unmatched. The CDR3 DNA reads TGTGCCTCCACCGAGTGGGACAGGGGCATGGGAGGCTACACCTTC. Residues: CASTEWDRGMGGYTF. Together with reference TRBV9 and TRBJ1-2, the CDR3 gives the full variable domain: DSGVTQTPKHLITATGQRVTLRCSPRSGDLSVYWYQQSLDQGLQFLIQYYNGEERAKGNILERFSAQQFPDLHSELNLSSLELGDSALYFCASTEWDRGMGGYTFGSGTRLTVV.

The chain joins TRBV27 to TRBJ2-2, with a possible D match to TRBD1 (6 bases). V lost 8 bases and J lost 4, with 14 bases in between. This CDR3 region has 14 residues. Germline CDR1 reads MNHEY; CDR2 reads SMNVEV (reference sequence). The CDR3 DNA follows: TGTGCCAGCCTTTCTGGGGGCTCCACCGGGGAGCTGTTTTTT. It codes for CASLSGGSTGELFF.

This chain connects TRBV5-1 to TRBJ1-5; D is undetermined. CDR3 length: 17 amino acids. From germline, CDR1 is SGHRS and CDR2 YFSETQ. V dropped 0 bases and J dropped 0 bases, with 13 bases sitting between them. The DNA of the CDR3 is TGCGCCAGCAGCTTGGGGGGTAGAAGCTCTAGCAATCAGCCCCAGCATTTT. Translated: CASSLGGRSSSNQPQHF.

The chain has TRBV7-3 and TRBJ2-1, with D maybe TRBD1 (5 bases). This CDR3 region has 15 residues. The germline V gene encodes CDR1 SGHTA and CDR2 FQGTGA. V lost 1 base, J lost 0 bases, and 7 bases lay in between. DNA for the CDR3: TGTGCCAGCAGCTTAAGCAGGGACTCCTACAATGAGCAGTTCTTC. Its translation is CASSLSRDSYNEQFF.

This chain uses TRBV9 with TRBJ2-7, with 8 bases aligning to TRBD1. The CDR3 contains 15 residues. The junction had 5 bases not matched to a gene; V was cut back by 0 bases and J by 3 bases. Germline-derived CDR1 and CDR2 are SGDLS and YYNGEE. The CDR3 is CASSVVGQGSYEQYF. CDR3 in DNA: TGTGCCAGCAGCGTAGTAGGACAGGGAAGCTACGAGCAGTACTTC.

The rearrangement joins TRBV5-1 to TRBJ1-1, with D possibly matching TRBD1 (5 bases). Trimming removed 3 bases at V and 2 bases at J, with 11 bases between. Germline values: CDR1 SGHRS, CDR2 YFSETQ. This CDR3 has 14 amino acids. The CDR3 sequence is CASSSQGPNTEAFF. CDR3 nucleotide sequence: TGCGCCAGCAGCTCGCAGGGACCAAACACTGAAGCTTTCTTT.

This clone was counted between two and nine times. The rearrangement links TRBV7-9 to TRBJ2-2; TRBD1 is a possible D gene (5 bases). There are 15 residues in the CDR3. Per the germline V gene, CDR1 is SEHNR and CDR2 is FQNEAQ (reference sequence). Between the trimmed V and J ends, which lost 6 bases and 0 bases, there was a span of 11 bases. CDR3 sequence reads: CASRETEANTGELFF. Written as DNA, the CDR3 is TGTGCCAGCAGAGAGACAGAAGCGAACACCGGGGAGCTGTTTTTT.

The chain links TRBV5-1 to TRBJ2-3, with 11 nucleotides matching TRBD2. There are 17 residues in the CDR3. V shed 0 bases, J shed 2 bases, and the junction held 5 bases outside the gene matches. The germline V gene encodes CDR1 SGHRS and CDR2 YFSETQ. The CDR3 DNA reads TGCGCCAGCAGCTTGGATGGACTAGCGGGTTTCACAGATACGCAGTATTTT. Translation: CASSLDGLAGFTDTQYF.